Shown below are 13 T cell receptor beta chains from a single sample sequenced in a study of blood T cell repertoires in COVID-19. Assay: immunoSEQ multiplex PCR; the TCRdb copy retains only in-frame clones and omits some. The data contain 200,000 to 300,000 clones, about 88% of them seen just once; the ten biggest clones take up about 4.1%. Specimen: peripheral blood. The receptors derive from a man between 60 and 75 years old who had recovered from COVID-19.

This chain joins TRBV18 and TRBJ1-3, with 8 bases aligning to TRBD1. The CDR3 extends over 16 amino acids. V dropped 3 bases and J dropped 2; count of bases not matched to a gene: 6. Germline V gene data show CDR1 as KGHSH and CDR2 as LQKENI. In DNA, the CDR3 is TGTGCCAGCTCACCGCGGACAGGGCTGACTGGAAACACCATATATTTT. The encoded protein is CASSPRTGLTGNTIYF. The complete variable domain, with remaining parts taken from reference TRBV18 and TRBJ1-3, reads NAGVMQNPRHLVRRRGQEARLRCSPMKGHSHVYWYRQLPEEGLKFMVYLQKENIIDESGMPKERFSAEFPKEGPSILRIQQVVRGDSAAYFCASSPRTGLTGNTIYFGEGSWLTVV.

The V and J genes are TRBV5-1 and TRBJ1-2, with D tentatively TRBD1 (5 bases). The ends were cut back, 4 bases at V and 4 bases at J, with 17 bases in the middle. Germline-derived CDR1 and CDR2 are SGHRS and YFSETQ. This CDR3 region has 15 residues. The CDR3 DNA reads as TGCGCCAGCAGCGCCTCCCCTTCACAGGTCTATGGCTACACCTTC. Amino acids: CASSASPSQVYGYTF.

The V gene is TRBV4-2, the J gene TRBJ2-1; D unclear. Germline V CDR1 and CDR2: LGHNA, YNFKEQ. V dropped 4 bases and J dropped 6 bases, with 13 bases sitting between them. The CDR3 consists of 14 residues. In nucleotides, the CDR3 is TGTGCCAGCAGCCCCGACACCCGACCCAATGAGCAGTTCTTC. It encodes CASSPDTRPNEQFF.

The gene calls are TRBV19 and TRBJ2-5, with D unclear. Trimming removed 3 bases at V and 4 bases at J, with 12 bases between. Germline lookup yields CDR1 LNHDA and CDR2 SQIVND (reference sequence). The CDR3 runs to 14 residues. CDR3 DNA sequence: TGTGCCAGTAGTATGGCTCTAACGGGAGAGACCCAGTACTTC. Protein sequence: CASSMALTGETQYF.

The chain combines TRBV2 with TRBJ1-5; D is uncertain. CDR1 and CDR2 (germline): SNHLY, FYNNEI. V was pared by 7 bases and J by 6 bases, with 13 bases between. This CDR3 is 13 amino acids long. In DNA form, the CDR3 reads TGTGCCAGCAAACCCCTTGGCGGTCAGCCCCAGCATTTT. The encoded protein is CASKPLGGQPQHF.

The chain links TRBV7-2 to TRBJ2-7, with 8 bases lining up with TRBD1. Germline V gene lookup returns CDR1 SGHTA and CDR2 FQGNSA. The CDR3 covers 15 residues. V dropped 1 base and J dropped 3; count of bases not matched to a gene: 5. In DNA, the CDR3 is TGTGCCAGCAGCTTAGGCCAGGGGGCTGTCTACGAGCAGTACTTC. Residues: CASSLGQGAVYEQYF.

The CDR3 sequence: CASRGDSFNQPQHF. For the CDR3, the DNA is TGTGCCAGCAGGGGCGACAGTTTCAATCAGCCCCAGCATTTT. This chain connects TRBV6-5 to TRBJ1-5; TRBD1 might be the D (5 bases). CDR3 size: 14 residues. The V end was cut by 6 bases, the J end by 3 bases, with 12 bases between. From germline, CDR1 is MNHEY and CDR2 SVGAGI.

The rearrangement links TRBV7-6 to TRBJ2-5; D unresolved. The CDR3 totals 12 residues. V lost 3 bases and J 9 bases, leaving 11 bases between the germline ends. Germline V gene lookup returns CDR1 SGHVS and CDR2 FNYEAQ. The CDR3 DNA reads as TGTGCCAGCAGCTTTGTTACTCTAGCCCAGTACTTC. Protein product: CASSFVTLAQYF. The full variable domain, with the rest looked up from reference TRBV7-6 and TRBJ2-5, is GAGVSQSPRYKVTKRGQDVALRCDPISGHVSLYWYRQALGQGPEFLTYFNYEAQQDKSGLPNDRFSAERPEGSISTLTIQRTEQRDSAMYRCASSFVTLAQYFGPGTRLLVL.

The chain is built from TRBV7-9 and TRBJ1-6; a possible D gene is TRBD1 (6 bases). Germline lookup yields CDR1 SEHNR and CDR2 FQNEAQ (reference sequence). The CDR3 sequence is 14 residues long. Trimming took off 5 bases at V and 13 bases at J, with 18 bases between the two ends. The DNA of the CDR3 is TGTGCCAGCAGCGAACAGGGCCCGAGGGATCCCCTCCACTTT. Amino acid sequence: CASSEQGPRDPLHF.

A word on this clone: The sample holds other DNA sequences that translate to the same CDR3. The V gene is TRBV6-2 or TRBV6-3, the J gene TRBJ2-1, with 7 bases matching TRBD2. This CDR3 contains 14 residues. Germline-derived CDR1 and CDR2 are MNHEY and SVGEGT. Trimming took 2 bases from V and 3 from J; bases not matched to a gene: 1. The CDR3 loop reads CASSYGGSYNEQFF. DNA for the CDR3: TGTGCCAGCAGTTACGGCGGGAGCTACAATGAGCAGTTCTTC.

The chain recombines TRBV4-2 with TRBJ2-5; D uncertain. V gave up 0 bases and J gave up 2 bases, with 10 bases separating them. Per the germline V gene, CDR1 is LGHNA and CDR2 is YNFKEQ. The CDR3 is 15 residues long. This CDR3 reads CASSQDAADQETQYF. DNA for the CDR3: TGTGCCAGCAGCCAAGATGCGGCTGATCAAGAGACCCAGTACTTC.

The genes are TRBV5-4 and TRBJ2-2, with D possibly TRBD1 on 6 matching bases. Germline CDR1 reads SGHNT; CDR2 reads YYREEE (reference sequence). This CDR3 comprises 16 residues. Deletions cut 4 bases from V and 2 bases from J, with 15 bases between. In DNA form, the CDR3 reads TGTGCCAGCAGCCCAAACAGGGCGGGTAACACCGGGGAGCTGTTTTTT. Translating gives CASSPNRAGNTGELFF.

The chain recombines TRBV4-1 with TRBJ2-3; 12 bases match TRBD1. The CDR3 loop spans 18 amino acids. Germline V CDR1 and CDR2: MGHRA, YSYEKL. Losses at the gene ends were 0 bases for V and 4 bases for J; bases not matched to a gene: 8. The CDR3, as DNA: TGCGCCAGCAGCCAAGATGGGACGGGACAGGGGGCCGCAGATACGCAGTATTTT. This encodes CASSQDGTGQGAADTQYF.